A selection of T cell receptor beta chains follows, all from one sample in a study of neurological immune-mediated disorders. TCRdb passed the 5' RACE reads through MiXCR, listing each CDR3 protein once. Among approximately 50,000 distinct CDR3 sequences, 10% were seen once, and the ten largest hold about 5.2%. Sequenced input: PBMCs. Receptors originate from a man between 65 and 85 years old with HTLV-1-associated myelopathy (HAM/TSP). Each CDR3 is given with its conserved first and last residue. The D gene is left open where the match is weak. The size field reads how often the clone was seen (once, few, many) or a class if it is expanded.

V gene: TRBV7-8; D gene: TRBD2; clone size: many; J gene: TRBJ2-5; CDR3 protein: CASSRQARTSGSRQETQYF; CDR3 DNA: TGTGCCAGCAGCCGTCAAGCTAGGACTAGCGGGAGTAGGCAAGAGACCCAGTACTTC
V gene: TRBV25-1; D gene: TRBD1; clone size: many; J gene: TRBJ2-3; CDR3 protein: CASSEGQGSTDTQYF; CDR3 DNA: TGTGCCAGCAGTGAGGGACAGGGGAGCACAGATACGCAGTATTTT
V gene: TRBV6-2/TRBV6-3; D gene: .; clone size: many; J gene: TRBJ1-1; CDR3 protein: CASCDANTEAFF; CDR3 DNA: TGTGCCAGCTGCGATGCGAACACTGAAGCTTTCTTT
V gene: TRBV3-1; D gene: TRBD1; clone size: many; J gene: TRBJ2-7; CDR3 protein: CASSLRRDRGRSLYEQYF; CDR3 DNA: TGTGCCAGCAGCCTAAGGCGGGACAGGGGGCGAAGTCTCTACGAGCAGTACTTC
V gene: TRBV28; D gene: .; clone size: many; J gene: TRBJ1-5; CDR3 protein: CASRLQGYSNQPQHF; CDR3 DNA: TGTGCCAGCAGGTTACAGGGTTATAGCAATCAGCCCCAGCATTTT
V gene: TRBV20-1; D gene: TRBD2; clone size: few; J gene: TRBJ2-5; CDR3 protein: CSARDPLAGGAEGETQYF; CDR3 DNA: TGCAGTGCTAGAGATCCACTAGCGGGAGGTGCTGAGGGTGAGACCCAGTACTTC
V gene: TRBV5-5; D gene: .; clone size: many; J gene: TRBJ2-3; CDR3 protein: CASSAGLLTDTQYF; CDR3 DNA: TGTGCCAGCAGCGCGGGCCTACTTACAGATACGCAGTATTTT
V gene: TRBV28; D gene: TRBD2; clone size: many; J gene: TRBJ2-1; CDR3 protein: CATRLGGSYNEQFF; CDR3 DNA: TGTGCCACCAGACTGGGGGGGTCCTACAATGAGCAGTTCTTC
V gene: TRBV15; D gene: .; clone size: many; J gene: TRBJ1-2; CDR3 protein: CATSTGGANYGYTF; CDR3 DNA: TGTGCCACCAGTACAGGTGGAGCTAACTATGGCTACACCTTC
V gene: TRBV20-1; D gene: .; clone size: many; J gene: TRBJ2-4; CDR3 protein: CSAREITSLFPKNIQYF; CDR3 DNA: TGCAGTGCTAGAGAGATAACTAGCTTGTTCCCCAAAAACATTCAGTACTTC
V gene: TRBV20-1; D gene: .; clone size: many; J gene: TRBJ1-4; CDR3 protein: CSAPPGRANEKLFF; CDR3 DNA: TGCAGTGCACCCCCGGGAAGGGCTAATGAAAAACTGTTTTTT
V gene: TRBV7-9; D gene: TRBD2; clone size: many; J gene: TRBJ2-1; CDR3 protein: CASSRSQGLALFSEQFF; CDR3 DNA: TGTGCCAGCAGCCGCTCCCAGGGACTAGCCCTTTTCAGTGAGCAGTTCTTC
V gene: TRBV15; D gene: .; clone size: many; J gene: TRBJ1-5; CDR3 protein: CATSRGDSDQPQHF; CDR3 DNA: TGTGCCACCAGCAGAGGCGACTCAGATCAGCCCCAGCATTTT
V gene: TRBV6-6; D gene: .; clone size: many; J gene: TRBJ2-1; CDR3 protein: CASSTPRYEQFF; CDR3 DNA: TGTGCCAGCAGTACCCCGCGATATGAGCAGTTCTTC
V gene: TRBV7-6; D gene: .; clone size: many; J gene: TRBJ1-6; CDR3 protein: CASSPYLGTDNSPLHF; CDR3 DNA: TGTGCCAGCAGCCCATACCTAGGGACGGATAATTCACCCCTCCACTTT